The TCR beta chain described here comes from a study of blood T cell repertoires in COVID-19. Some clones are missing from TCRdb's copy, which holds only in-frame ones; the method was immunoSEQ multiplex PCR. The sample contains 75,000 to 85,000 clones, about 90% of which appear only once. CDR1 ENHRY and CDR2 SYGVKD come from the germline V gene. The V and J ends lost 0 bases and 1 base respectively, with 4 bases between them. The CDR3 has 14 residues. The V call is TRBV10-3, the J call TRBJ1-5; no definite D call. The receptor was derived from a human donor in a cohort sampled during active COVID-19. The sample comprised peripheral blood. Written as DNA, the CDR3 is TGTGCCATCAGTGAGTCGCGCAGCAATCAGCCCCAGCATTTT. The encoded protein is CAISESRSNQPQHF.